A single sample gave rise to the 18 T cell receptor beta chains below, sequenced in a study of blood T cell repertoires in COVID-19. Only in-frame clones appear in the TCRdb table, and some are missing; sequencing was by immunoSEQ multiplex PCR. The sample holds 350,000 or so clones; 80% to 90% are singletons and the top ten take approximately 4.4%. The sample taken for sequencing was PBMCs or T cells enriched from blood (not recorded which). Source of these receptors: a woman aged 40 to 50 with acute COVID-19.

The chain employs TRBV7-6 and TRBJ2-1, with TRBD2 as a possible D gene (5 bases). Trimming removed 5 bases from V and 2 bases from J, with 13 bases in between. Looked up from germline, CDR1 is SGHVS and CDR2 is FNYEAQ. The CDR3 extends over 15 amino acids. The CDR3 spells CASSIDYAAYNEQFF. The CDR3 DNA follows: TGTGCCAGCAGCATAGACTACGCGGCCTACAATGAGCAGTTCTTC. Full variable domain (remainder filled in from reference TRBV7-6 and TRBJ2-1): GAGVSQSPRYKVTKRGQDVALRCDPISGHVSLYWYRQALGQGPEFLTYFNYEAQQDKSGLPNDRFSAERPEGSISTLTIQRTEQRDSAMYRCASSIDYAAYNEQFFGPGTRLTVL.

There are a few counts of this clone. This chain joins TRBV4-2 and TRBJ1-1; the D is unclear. CDR1 is LGHNA, CDR2 YNFKEQ, per germline. The V and J ends lost 8 bases and 4 bases respectively, with 17 bases between them. The CDR3 runs 14 residues. DNA for the CDR3: TGTGCCAGCCAAAAAGACACCAGCCCCACTGAAGCTTTCTTT. This translates into CASQKDTSPTEAFF.

This clone turned up a few times. This chain links TRBV3-1 (or the pseudogene TRBV3-2) with TRBJ2-1, with 9 bases matching TRBD2. The CDR3 runs to 15 residues. Germline V lookup: CDR1 LGHDT, CDR2 YNNKEL (reference sequence). After removal of 4 bases from V and 6 bases from J, the junction contained 7 bases not matched to a gene. The CDR3, as DNA: TGTGCCAGCAGCCTTACAGCGGGGGGCACCAATGAGCAGTTCTTC. Amino acids: CASSLTAGGTNEQFF.

In its sample, this clone was seen once. The gene calls are TRBV6-5 and TRBJ1-5; TRBD1 matches at 7 bases. Trimming at V came to 4 bases and at J to 4 bases, leaving 7 bases not matched to a gene. The CDR3 runs to 15 residues. The germline CDR1 and CDR2 sequences are MNHEY and SVGAGI. CDR3 sequence reads: CASSSTGTDNQPQHF. In DNA, the CDR3 is TGTGCCAGCAGTTCGACCGGGACAGATAATCAGCCCCAGCATTTT.

The chain recombines TRBV6-5 with TRBJ2-1; D is possibly TRBD1 (6 bases). The CDR3 runs 15 residues. Trimming shortened V by 2 bases and J by 1 base, and 9 bases separated the two germline ends. Germline CDR1 reads MNHEY; CDR2 reads SVGAGI. The CDR3 loop reads CASSYRGTSYNEQFF. The CDR3 DNA reads TGTGCCAGCAGTTACAGGGGGACGTCCTACAATGAGCAGTTCTTC.

This chain connects TRBV10-3 to TRBJ1-2, with 7 bases matching TRBD1. The length of the CDR3 is 16 residues. The V segment lost 2 bases and the J segment 8 bases; nucleotides outside the gene matches: 14. Germline CDR1 and CDR2: ENHRY and SYGVKD. The CDR3 loop is CAISEATGTSATGYTF. CDR3 DNA: TGTGCCATCAGTGAGGCGACAGGGACTTCCGCGACGGGCTACACCTTC.

The chain employs TRBV2 and TRBJ1-1; 7 bases map to TRBD1. CDR1 SNHLY and CDR2 FYNNEI come from the germline V gene. Trimming took 4 bases from V and 10 from J; bases not matched to a gene: 9. The CDR3 covers 13 residues. In DNA, the CDR3 is TGTGCCAGCAGTGGGGACAGTATTTTAGGAGCTTTCTTT. Translation: CASSGDSILGAFF.

The rearrangement joins TRBV28 to TRBJ1-2; TRBD1 agrees at 10 bases. V gave up 1 base and J gave up 1 base; unmatched junction bases: 6. The CDR3 is 17 residues long. CDR1 MDHEN and CDR2 SYDVKM come from the germline V gene. The CDR3 DNA reads TGTGCCAGCAGTTTATCCTCGACAGGGGGCCGTAACTATGGCTACACCTTC. Translated: CASSLSSTGGRNYGYTF.

This chain joins TRBV7-9 and TRBJ1-6, with 7 bases identical to TRBD1. CDR1 SEHNR and CDR2 FQNEAQ come from the germline V gene (reference sequence). J gave up 10 bases and V 1 base, and 7 bases lay outside the gene matches. This CDR3 region has 15 residues. The CDR3 protein is CASSLERTGWSPLHF. CDR3 bases: TGTGCCAGCAGCTTAGAGCGGACAGGTTGGTCACCCCTCCACTTT.

The chain is built from TRBV7-9 and TRBJ2-7; the D gene is possibly TRBD2 (5 bases). Germline V gene data show CDR1 as SEHNR and CDR2 as FQNEAQ (reference sequence). V lost 5 bases, J lost 5 bases, and 10 bases lay in between. The CDR3 loop spans 12 amino acids. The CDR3 nucleotides are TGTGCCAGCAGCCTCCCGGGGAACGAGCAGTACTTC. Translation gives CASSLPGNEQYF. The variable domain in full, completed from reference TRBV7-9 and TRBJ2-7, reads DTGVSQNPRHKITKRGQNVTFRCDPISEHNRLYWYRQTLGQGPEFLTYFQNEAQLEKSRLLSDRFSAERPKGSFSTLEIQRTEQGDSAMYLCASSLPGNEQYFGPGTRLTVT.

As concerns this clone: At the DNA level, this CDR3 is encoded by other sequences in the same sample as well. The chain employs TRBV18 and TRBJ2-7; 9 bases line up with TRBD1. This CDR3 has 14 residues. Germline values: CDR1 KGHSH, CDR2 LQKENI. V was pared by 3 bases and J by 1 base, with 1 base of the junction left unmatched. CDR3 DNA: TGTGCCAGCTCACCGGGACAGGGATCCTACGAGCAGTACTTC. This translates into CASSPGQGSYEQYF.

The chain employs TRBV9 and TRBJ1-2; D ambiguous. The germline gives CDR1 SGDLS, CDR2 YYNGEE. Trimming took 0 bases from V and 2 from J, leaving 14 bases between them. The CDR3 spans 16 residues. The CDR3 loop is CASSVGPGPTNYGYTF. The CDR3 DNA reads as TGTGCCAGCAGCGTAGGTCCAGGTCCGACCAACTATGGCTACACCTTC.

This sequence joins TRBV12-3 or TRBV12-4 and TRBJ2-7; TRBD1 matches at 8 bases. This CDR3 region has 13 residues. With 2 bases clipped from V and 9 bases from J, the junction kept 6 bases outside the gene matches. The CDR3 is CASSLSSGTGQYF. As DNA, the CDR3 is TGTGCCAGCAGTTTAAGCTCGGGGACAGGGCAGTACTTC.

V gene TRBV5-6 combines with J gene TRBJ2-1, with TRBD1 as a possible D gene (6 bases). Germline-derived CDR1 and CDR2 are SGHDT and YYEEEE. V lost 4 bases and J lost 8, with 25 bases in between. This CDR3 region has 17 residues. The CDR3 spells CASSGLTNRVVRDEQFF. CDR3 in DNA: TGTGCCAGCAGCGGCCTAACCAACAGGGTTGTTCGGGATGAGCAGTTCTTC.

In its sample, this clone was seen a few times. The genes are TRBV7-9 and TRBJ2-7, with 12 bases identical to TRBD2. Germline V gene data show CDR1 as SEHNR and CDR2 as FQNEAQ (reference sequence). V lost 3 bases, J lost 2 bases, and 2 bases stayed unmatched. The CDR3 sequence is 15 residues long. The DNA of the CDR3 is TGTGCCAGCAGCTTGGCTAGCGGGAGGGCCTACGAGCAGTACTTC. Residues: CASSLASGRAYEQYF. Based on the CDR3 plus reference TRBV7-9 and TRBJ2-7, the full variable domain is DTGVSQNPRHKITKRGQNVTFRCDPISEHNRLYWYRQTLGQGPEFLTYFQNEAQLEKSRLLSDRFSAERPKGSFSTLEIQRTEQGDSAMYLCASSLASGRAYEQYFGPGTRLTVT.

The chain links TRBV5-4 to TRBJ2-3; 14 nucleotides match TRBD2. Germline-derived CDR1 and CDR2 are SGHNT and YYREEE (reference sequence). V trimming: 4 bases; J trimming: 6 bases; junction bases outside the gene matches: 7. The CDR3 has 16 amino acids. CDR3 nucleotide sequence: TGTGCCAGCAGCAGAGGGACTAGCGGGGGCGGGGATACGCAGTATTTT. It is translated as CASSRGTSGGGDTQYF.

This clone came up once. The chain combines TRBV27 with TRBJ2-7, with a weak D call TRBD1 (6 bases). Trimming shortened V by 5 bases and J by 3 bases, and 17 bases separated the two germline ends. CDR1 and CDR2 (germline): MNHEY, SMNVEV (reference sequence). The CDR3 contains 15 residues. For the CDR3, the DNA is TGTGCCAGCAGTATGGGGGCAGCCCTAATCTACGAGCAGTACTTC. Amino acids: CASSMGAALIYEQYF.

This chain joins TRBV7-2 and TRBJ1-2; 8 bases agree with TRBD1. V shed 5 bases and J 4 bases; nucleotides not matched to a gene: 9. There are 15 residues in the CDR3. Germline V lookup: CDR1 SGHTA, CDR2 FQGNSA. CDR3 in amino acids: CASSPDSTGAYGYTF. DNA of the CDR3: TGTGCCAGCAGCCCAGACTCGACAGGGGCCTATGGCTACACCTTC.